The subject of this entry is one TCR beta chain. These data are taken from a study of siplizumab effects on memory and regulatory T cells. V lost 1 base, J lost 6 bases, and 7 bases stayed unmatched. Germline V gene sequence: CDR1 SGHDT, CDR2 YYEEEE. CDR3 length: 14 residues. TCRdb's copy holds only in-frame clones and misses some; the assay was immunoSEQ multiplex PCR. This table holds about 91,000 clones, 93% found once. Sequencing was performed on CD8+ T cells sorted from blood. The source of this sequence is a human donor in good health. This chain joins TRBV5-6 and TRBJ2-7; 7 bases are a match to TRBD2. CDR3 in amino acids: CASSLLAELSEQYF. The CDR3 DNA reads TGTGCCAGCAGCTTGCTAGCGGAGCTAAGCGAGCAGTACTTC. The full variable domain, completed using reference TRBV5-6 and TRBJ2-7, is DAGVTQSPTHLIKTRGQQVTLRCSPKSGHDTVSWYQQALGQGPQFIFQYYEEEERQRGNFPDRFSGHQFPNYSSELNVNALLLGDSALYLCASSLLAELSEQYFGPGTRLTVT.